This TCR beta chain is from a study of cytomegalovirus exposure and HLA in healthy donors. Study findings and constraints: For cytomegalovirus status, the classifier reportedly gave diagnoses with high specificity and sensitivity. Investigators reported approximately 150 TCR beta chains as tied to cytomegalovirus.

Trimming pared 2 bases from V and 1 base from J, leaving 11 bases between. The V gene's germline CDR1 is SGHDT and CDR2 YYEEEE. CDR3 length: 15 amino acids. A remark on this clone: Its cognate antigen is unknown.

Assay used: immunoSEQ multiplex PCR; TCRdb lists only in-frame clones, some missing. The table has more than 250,000 clones, 86% seen once. The receptor comes from a woman aged 18-35 years in good health and CMV-seronegative. The sample was PBMCs. V gene TRBV5-6 combines with J gene TRBJ2-3; a weak D match, TRBD2 (5 bases). CDR3 nucleotides: TGTGCCAGCAGCTTCATGAGCGGCGGCACAGATACGCAGTATTTT. As protein: CASSFMSGGTDTQYF.